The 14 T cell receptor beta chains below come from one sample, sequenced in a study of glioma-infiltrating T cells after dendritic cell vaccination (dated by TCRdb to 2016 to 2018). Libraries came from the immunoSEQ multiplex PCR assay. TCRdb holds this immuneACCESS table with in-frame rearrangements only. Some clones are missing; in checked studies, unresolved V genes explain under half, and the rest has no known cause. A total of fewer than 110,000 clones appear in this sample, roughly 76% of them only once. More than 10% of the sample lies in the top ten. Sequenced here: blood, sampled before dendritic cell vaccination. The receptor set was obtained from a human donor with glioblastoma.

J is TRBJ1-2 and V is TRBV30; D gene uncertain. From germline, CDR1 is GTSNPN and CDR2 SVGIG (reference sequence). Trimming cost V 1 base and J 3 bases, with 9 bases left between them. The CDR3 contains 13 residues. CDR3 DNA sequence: TGTGCCTGGAGTGCCGGGGTAGACTATGGCTACACCTTC. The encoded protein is CAWSAGVDYGYTF.

The CDR3 sequence is CASSSGSQETQYF. CDR3 nucleotide sequence: TGTGCCAGCAGCTCCGGGAGTCAAGAGACCCAGTACTTC. This chain connects TRBV27 to TRBJ2-5; D perhaps matches TRBD2 (6 bases). This CDR3 is built from 13 residues. V was shortened by 6 bases and J by 2 bases, with 10 bases between the two germline ends. Germline lookup yields CDR1 MNHEY and CDR2 SMNVEV (reference sequence).

The CDR3 region is CASSLVAGDSTGELFF. The CDR3 DNA reads as TGTGCCAGCAGCTTGGTAGCGGGGGACTCCACCGGGGAGCTGTTTTTT. The V gene is TRBV7-3, the J gene TRBJ2-2; TRBD2 agrees at 9 bases. The J segment lost 4 bases and the V segment lost 3 bases, leaving 6 bases of the junction unmatched. Germline CDR1 reads SGHTA; CDR2 reads FQGTGA. The CDR3 length is 16 residues.

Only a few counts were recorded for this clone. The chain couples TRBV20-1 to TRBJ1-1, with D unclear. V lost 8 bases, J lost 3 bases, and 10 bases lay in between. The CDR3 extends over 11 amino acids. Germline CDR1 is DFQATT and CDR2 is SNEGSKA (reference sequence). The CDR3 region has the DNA TGCAGTTGCGACACCTACACTGAAGCTTTCTTT. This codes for CSCDTYTEAFF.

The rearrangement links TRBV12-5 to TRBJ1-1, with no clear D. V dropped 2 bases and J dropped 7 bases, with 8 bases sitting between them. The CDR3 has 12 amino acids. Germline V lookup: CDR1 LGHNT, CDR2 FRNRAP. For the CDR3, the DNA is TGTGCTAGTGGTTTGTCAGGAGGTGAAGCTTTCTTT. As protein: CASGLSGGEAFF.

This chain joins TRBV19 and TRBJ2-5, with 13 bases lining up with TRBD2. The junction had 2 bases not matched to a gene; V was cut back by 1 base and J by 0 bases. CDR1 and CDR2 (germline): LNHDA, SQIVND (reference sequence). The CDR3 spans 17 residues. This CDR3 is CASSIALAGGYQETQYF. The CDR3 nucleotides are TGTGCCAGTAGTATAGCACTAGCGGGGGGGTACCAAGAGACCCAGTACTTC.

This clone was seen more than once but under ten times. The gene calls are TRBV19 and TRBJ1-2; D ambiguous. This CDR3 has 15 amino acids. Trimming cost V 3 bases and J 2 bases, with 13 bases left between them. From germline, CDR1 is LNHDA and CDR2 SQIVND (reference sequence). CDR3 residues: CASSIDRVTNYGYTF. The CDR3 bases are TGTGCCAGTAGTATTGATCGGGTAACCAACTATGGCTACACCTTC.

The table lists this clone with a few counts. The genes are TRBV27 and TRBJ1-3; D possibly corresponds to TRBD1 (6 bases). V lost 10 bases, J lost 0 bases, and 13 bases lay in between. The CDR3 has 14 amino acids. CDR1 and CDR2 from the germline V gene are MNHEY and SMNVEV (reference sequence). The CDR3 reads CATSDSASGNTIYF. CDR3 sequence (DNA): TGTGCCACCTCGGACAGCGCCTCTGGAAACACCATATATTTT.

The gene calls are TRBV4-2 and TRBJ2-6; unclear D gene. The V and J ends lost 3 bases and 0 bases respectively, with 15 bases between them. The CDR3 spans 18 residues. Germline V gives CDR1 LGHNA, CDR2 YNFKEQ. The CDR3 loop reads CASSHLTRRTSGANVLTF. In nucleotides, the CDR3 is TGTGCCAGCAGCCATCTCACGCGAAGAACCTCTGGGGCCAACGTCCTGACTTTC.

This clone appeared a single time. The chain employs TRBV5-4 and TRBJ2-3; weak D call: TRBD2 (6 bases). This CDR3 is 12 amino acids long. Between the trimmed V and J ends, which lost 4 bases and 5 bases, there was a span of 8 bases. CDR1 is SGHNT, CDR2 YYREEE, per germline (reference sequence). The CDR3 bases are TGTGCCAGCAGCATCGGGGGAGATACGCAGTATTTT. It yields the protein CASSIGGDTQYF. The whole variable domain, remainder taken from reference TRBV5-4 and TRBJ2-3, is ETGVTQSPTHLIKTRGQQVTLRCSSQSGHNTVSWYQQALGQGPQFIFQYYREEENGRGNFPPRFSGLQFPNYSSELNVNALELDDSALYLCASSIGGDTQYFGPGTRLTVL.

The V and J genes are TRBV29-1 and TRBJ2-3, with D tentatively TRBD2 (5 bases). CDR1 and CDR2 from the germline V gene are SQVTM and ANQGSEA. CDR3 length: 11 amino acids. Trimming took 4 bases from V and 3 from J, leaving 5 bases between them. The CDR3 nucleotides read TGCAGCGTTGGGGAGACAGATACGCAGTATTTT. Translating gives CSVGETDTQYF.

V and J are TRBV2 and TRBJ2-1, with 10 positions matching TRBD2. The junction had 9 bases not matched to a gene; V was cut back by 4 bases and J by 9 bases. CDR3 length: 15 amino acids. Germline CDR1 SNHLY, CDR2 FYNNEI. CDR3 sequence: CASSVGSSGGGEQFF. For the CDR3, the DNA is TGTGCCAGCAGTGTGGGGTCTAGCGGGGGTGGTGAGCAGTTCTTC. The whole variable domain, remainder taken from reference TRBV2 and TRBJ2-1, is EPEVTQTPSHQVTQMGQEVILRCVPISNHLYFYWYRQILGQKVEFLVSFYNNEISEKSEIFDDQFSVERPDGSNFTLKIRSTKLEDSAMYFCASSVGSSGGGEQFFGPGTRLTVL.

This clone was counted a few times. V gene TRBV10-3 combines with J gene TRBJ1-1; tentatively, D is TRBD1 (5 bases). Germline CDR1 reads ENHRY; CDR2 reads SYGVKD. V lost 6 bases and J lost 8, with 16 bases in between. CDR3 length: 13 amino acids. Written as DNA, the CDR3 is TGTGCCATCAGGATACGTAGGGACTTCGAAGCTTTCTTT. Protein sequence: CAIRIRRDFEAFF.

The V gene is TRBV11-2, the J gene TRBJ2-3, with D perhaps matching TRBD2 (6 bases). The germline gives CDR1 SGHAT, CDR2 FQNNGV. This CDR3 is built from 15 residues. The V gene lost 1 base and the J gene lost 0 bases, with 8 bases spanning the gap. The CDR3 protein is CASSLAGGSTDTQYF. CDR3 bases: TGTGCCAGCAGCTTAGCCGGGGGAAGCACAGATACGCAGTATTTT.